The sequence of this T cell receptor (beta chain) was determined in a study of T-cell reconstitution after alpha-beta-depleted transplantation in children. Study-wide results and caveats: Where alpha-beta T cells came from about two months after transplant was reportedly several hundred expanded graft clones. Among T cells one year after transplant, newly produced cells accounted for most counts and diversity. Recipient T cells and thymic progenitors that survived were the source of the high TCRbeta diversity seen at day 60 in some patients.

Trimming pared 5 bases from V and 6 bases from J, leaving 17 bases between. The CDR3 sequence is 15 residues long. TCRbeta library preparation incorporated unique molecular identifiers. Via MiXCR, TCRdb re-called the PCR reads, giving one row per CDR3 protein. The sample includes about 500,000 distinct CDR3 sequences, roughly 10% of them seen just once. This clonotype was seen only a few times. Its antigen is still unknown. This TCR was recovered from a female patient between 2 and 10 years old who had a stem cell transplant for aplastic anemia, so the T cells may come from the graft donor. The sequenced sample was PBMCs, mostly from graft donor cells, obtained 180 days after TCRalphabeta/CD19-depleted stem cell transplant. This rearrangement joins TRBV12-3 or TRBV12-4 to TRBJ2-1; unclear D gene. The CDR3 DNA sequence: TGTGCCAGCAGTCCCGACTGGCTGCTTTGCAATGAGCAGTTCTTC. Translating gives CASSPDWLLCNEQFF.